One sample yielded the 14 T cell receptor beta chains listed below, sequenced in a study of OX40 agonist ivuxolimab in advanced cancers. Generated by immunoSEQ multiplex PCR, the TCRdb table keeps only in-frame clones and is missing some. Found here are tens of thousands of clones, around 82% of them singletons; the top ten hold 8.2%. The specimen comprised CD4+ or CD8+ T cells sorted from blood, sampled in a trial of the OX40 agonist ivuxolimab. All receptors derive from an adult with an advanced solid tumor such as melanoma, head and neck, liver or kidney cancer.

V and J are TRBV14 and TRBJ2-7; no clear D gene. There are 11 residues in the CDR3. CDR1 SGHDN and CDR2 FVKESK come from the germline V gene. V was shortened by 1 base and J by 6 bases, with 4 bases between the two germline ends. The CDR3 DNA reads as TGTGCCAGCAGCCAAGCTTCCGAGCAGTACTTC. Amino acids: CASSQASEQYF.

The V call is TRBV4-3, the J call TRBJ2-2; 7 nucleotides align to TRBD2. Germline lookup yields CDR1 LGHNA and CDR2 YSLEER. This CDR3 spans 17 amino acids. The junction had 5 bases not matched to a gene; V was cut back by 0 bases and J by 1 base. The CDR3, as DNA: TGCGCCAGCAGCCAAGATCGGGCTAGCGGGAACACCGGGGAGCTGTTTTTT. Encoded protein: CASSQDRASGNTGELFF.

The CDR3 loop is CASSLETGDEQFF. Written as DNA, the CDR3 is TGTGCCAGCAGCTTAGAAACGGGGGATGAGCAGTTCTTC. This chain uses TRBV7-9 with TRBJ2-1; the D gene is possibly TRBD2 (6 bases). The CDR3 runs to 13 residues. Germline V gives CDR1 SEHNR, CDR2 FQNEAQ (reference sequence). The ends were cut back, 1 base at V and 8 bases at J, with 9 bases in the middle.

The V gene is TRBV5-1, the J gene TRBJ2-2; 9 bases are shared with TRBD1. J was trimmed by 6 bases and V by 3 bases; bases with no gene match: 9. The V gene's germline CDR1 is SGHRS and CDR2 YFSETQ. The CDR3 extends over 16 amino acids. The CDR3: CASSSGTGQAAGELFF. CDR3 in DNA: TGCGCCAGCAGCTCCGGGACAGGGCAGGCTGCCGGGGAGCTGTTTTTT. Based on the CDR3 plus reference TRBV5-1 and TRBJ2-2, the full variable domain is KAGVTQTPRYLIKTRGQQVTLSCSPISGHRSVSWYQQTPGQGLQFLFEYFSETQRNKGNFPGRFSGRQFSNSRSEMNVSTLELGDSALYLCASSSGTGQAAGELFFGEGSRLTVL.

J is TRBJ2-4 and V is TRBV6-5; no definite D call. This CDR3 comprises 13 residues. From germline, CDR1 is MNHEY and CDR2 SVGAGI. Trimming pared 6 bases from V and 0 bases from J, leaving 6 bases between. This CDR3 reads CASRSRAKNIQYF. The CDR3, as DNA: TGTGCCAGCAGGTCGCGAGCCAAAAACATTCAGTACTTC.

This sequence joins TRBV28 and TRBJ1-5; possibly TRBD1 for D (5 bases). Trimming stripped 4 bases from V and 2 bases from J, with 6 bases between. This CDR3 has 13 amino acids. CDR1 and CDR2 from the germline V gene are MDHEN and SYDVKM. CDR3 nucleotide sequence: TGTGCCAGCAGTTGGACACGCAATCAGCCCCAGCATTTT. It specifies CASSWTRNQPQHF. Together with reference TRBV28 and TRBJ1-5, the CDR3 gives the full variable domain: DVKVTQSSRYLVKRTGEKVFLECVQDMDHENMFWYRQDPGLGLRLIYFSYDVKMKEKGDIPEGYSVSREKKERFSLILESASTNQTSMYLCASSWTRNQPQHFGDGTRLSIL.

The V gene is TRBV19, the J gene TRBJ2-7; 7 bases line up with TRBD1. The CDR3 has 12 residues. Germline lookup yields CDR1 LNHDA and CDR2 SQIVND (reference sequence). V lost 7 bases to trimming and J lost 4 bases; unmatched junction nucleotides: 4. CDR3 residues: CASKARGYEQYF. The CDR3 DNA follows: TGTGCCAGTAAGGCCAGGGGGTACGAGCAGTACTTC.

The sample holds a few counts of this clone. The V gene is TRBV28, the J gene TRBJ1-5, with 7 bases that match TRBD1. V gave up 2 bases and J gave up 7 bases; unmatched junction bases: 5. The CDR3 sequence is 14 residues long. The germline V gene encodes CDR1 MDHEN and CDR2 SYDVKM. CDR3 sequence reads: CASSLGGGRQPQHF. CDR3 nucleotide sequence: TGTGCCAGCAGTTTAGGAGGGGGCAGGCAGCCCCAGCATTTT.

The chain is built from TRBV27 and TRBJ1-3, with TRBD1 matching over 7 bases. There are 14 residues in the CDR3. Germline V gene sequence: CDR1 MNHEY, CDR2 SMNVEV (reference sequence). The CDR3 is CAGDRVTSGNTIYF. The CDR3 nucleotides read TGTGCGGGTGACAGGGTGACCTCTGGAAACACCATATATTTT.

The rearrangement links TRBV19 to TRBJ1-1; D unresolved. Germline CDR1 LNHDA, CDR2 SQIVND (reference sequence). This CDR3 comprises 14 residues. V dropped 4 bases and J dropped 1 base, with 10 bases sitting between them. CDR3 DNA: TGTGCCAGTAGTACAGTCCCCAAGAACACTGAAGCTTTCTTT. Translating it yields CASSTVPKNTEAFF.

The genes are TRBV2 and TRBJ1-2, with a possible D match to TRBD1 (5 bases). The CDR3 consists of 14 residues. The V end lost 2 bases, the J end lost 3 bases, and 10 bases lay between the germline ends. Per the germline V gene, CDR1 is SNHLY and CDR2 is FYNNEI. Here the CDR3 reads CASSEQGDYYGYTF. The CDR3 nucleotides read TGTGCCAGCAGTGAACAGGGTGACTACTATGGCTACACCTTC.

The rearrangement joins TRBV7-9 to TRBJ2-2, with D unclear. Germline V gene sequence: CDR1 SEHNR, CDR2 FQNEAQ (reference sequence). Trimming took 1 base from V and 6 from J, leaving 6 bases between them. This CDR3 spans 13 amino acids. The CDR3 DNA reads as TGTGCCAGCAGCTTAGTAGGACCCGGGGAGCTGTTTTTT. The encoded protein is CASSLVGPGELFF.

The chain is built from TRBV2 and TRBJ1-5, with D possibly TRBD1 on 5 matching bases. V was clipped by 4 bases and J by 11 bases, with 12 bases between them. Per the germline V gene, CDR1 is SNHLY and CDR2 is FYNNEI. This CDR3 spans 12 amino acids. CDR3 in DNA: TGTGCCAGCAGTGTGAGTAGGGGCGCCCAGCATTTT. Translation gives CASSVSRGAQHF. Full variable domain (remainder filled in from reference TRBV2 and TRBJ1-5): EPEVTQTPSHQVTQMGQEVILRCVPISNHLYFYWYRQILGQKVEFLVSFYNNEISEKSEIFDDQFSVERPDGSNFTLKIRSTKLEDSAMYFCASSVSRGAQHFGDGTRLSIL.

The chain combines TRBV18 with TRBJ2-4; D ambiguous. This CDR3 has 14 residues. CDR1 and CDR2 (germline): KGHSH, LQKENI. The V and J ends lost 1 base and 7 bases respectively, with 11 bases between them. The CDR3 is CASSPQRDPNIQYF. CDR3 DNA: TGTGCCAGCTCACCACAGCGAGATCCGAACATTCAGTACTTC.